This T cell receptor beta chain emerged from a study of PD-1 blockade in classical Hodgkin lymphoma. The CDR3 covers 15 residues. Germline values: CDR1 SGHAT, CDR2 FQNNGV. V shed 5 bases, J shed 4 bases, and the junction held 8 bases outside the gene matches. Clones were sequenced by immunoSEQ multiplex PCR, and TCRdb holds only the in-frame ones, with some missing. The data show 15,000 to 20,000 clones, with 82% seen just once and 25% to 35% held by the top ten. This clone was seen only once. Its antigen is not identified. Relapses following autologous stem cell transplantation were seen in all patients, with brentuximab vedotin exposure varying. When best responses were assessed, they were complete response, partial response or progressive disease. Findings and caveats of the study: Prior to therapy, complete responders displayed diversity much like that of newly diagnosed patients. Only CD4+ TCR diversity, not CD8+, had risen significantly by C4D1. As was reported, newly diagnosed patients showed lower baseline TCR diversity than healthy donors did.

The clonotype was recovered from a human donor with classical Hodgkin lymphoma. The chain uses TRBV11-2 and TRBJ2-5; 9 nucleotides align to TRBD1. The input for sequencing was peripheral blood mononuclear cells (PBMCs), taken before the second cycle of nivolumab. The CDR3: CASSTSGQGRETQYF. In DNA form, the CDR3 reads TGTGCCAGCAGCACCAGCGGACAGGGGCGAGAGACCCAGTACTTC.